The sequence of this TCR beta chain was determined in a study of T cells in localized non-small cell lung cancer (dated by TCRdb to between 2020 and 2021). Background for the entire study: T cell repertoires of 200 to 250 early-stage NSCLC patients were analyzed, with tumors being compared against uninvolved tumor-adjacent lungs. The cohort comprised some 220 treatment-naïve NSCLC patients with resected, localized lung tumors. Of the NSCLC patients, about 130 were male and around 97 were female, and the mean age was approximately 69 years.

At diagnosis, tumor, uninvolved tumor-adjacent lung and peripheral blood were collected and then preserved as a mix of FFPE and fresh-frozen material. Blood samples were analyzed as peripheral blood mononuclear cells for TCR repertoire profiling. This clone is a singleton in its sample. Its binding antigen is unknown. Base quality data are lacking; no much larger clone is found one base away. TCR beta CDR3 regions were sequenced from DNA using the immunoSEQ Assay. In the paper's pipeline: T cell density was computed as TCR beta template counts normalized to usable DNA estimated by amplifying housekeeping genes. Richness was estimated with the preseqR package, extrapolating to 400,000 templates for PBMC samples and 120,000 templates for tissue samples. Clonality was taken to be one minus Pielou's evenness. Tissue-enriched TCRs were identified through differential abundance testing performed on productive amino-acid clonotypes, with a minimum total count of 5 and an alpha of 0.1. The Jaccard Index and the Morisita Overlap Index were used to measure how much the repertoires overlapped between compartments. GLIPH grouped TCR beta CDR3s together with public tetramer-defined viral CDR3s, and a viral motif had to include at least three viral sequences and also show V-gene enrichment. Here the immuneACCESS table is served through TCRdb, limited to in-frame sequences with V and J called. Missing clones are a known gap in these copies; in checked studies unresolved V genes cover under half, and the rest lacks a known reason. That table furnishes V, J and clone size, whereas the DNA furnished D and trimming. Across this sample there are roughly 86,000 clones, with 84% seen only once. Approximately 3% of the sample belongs to the ten largest clones.

V is cut back by 4 bases and J by 8 bases, with 10 bases in the junction unmatched. From the germline V gene, CDR1 is SGHRS and CDR2 is YFSETQ. The CDR3, cysteine through phenylalanine, is 16 amino acids long. Only the CDR3 region is kept as DNA, spanning 48 bases read in frame from base 1. The investigation overall reported the following: Longer overall survival was associated with higher T cell density in blood, whereas shorter survival was associated with higher clonality in adjacent lung. Because the study design was exploratory, TCR variables were selected using unadjusted p-values without false-discovery rate correction. Uninvolved tumor-adjacent lung showed the highest T cell clonality, higher than tumor, which suggests more focused antigenic responses in the adjacent lung. Because multi-region sequencing of the tumors was not done, intratumor heterogeneity could not be ruled out. Of the top 100 tumor clones, a median of roughly 56 were detected in paired uninvolved adjacent lung; under 30 were also among that lung's top 100.

The TCR sequence derives from a man aged 35 to 69 with stage I lung adenocarcinoma. The chain is encoded by TRBV5-1 joined to TRBJ2-6; 9 bases in the middle match TRBD1. This specimen was peripheral blood, taken before any cancer treatment. The DNA sequence is TGCGCCAGCAGCCGGGCCAGACAGGGGGGTTCCAACGTCCTGACTTTC. Its protein reads: CASSRARQGGSNVLTF.